This T cell receptor (beta chain) was found in a study of human T cells and chemical hapten exposure listed by TCRdb under 2021. With respect to the entire study: For sensitization, 2% DPC in acetone was applied to a roughly 2 cm by roughly 2 cm area of upper inner arm skin. Patients additionally received weekly therapeutic DPC doses to the scalp throughout the roughly 26-week study period. Patch testing was performed on the upper back with Finn chambers containing 0.01% DPC, and the patch tests were scored after 6 days according to International Contact Dermatitis Research Group standards. The mostly female patient cohort included alopecia areata with under or over 50% scalp involvement, alopecia totalis and alopecia universalis. Libraries were combined into a pool for sequencing, and differences in TCR yield between samples came mainly from small differences in library volumes within the pool. This study followed changes in the peripheral blood TCR repertoire in vivo during primary and secondary sensitization of alopecia patients to the hapten diphenylcyclopropenone (DPC). Blood samples were taken from patients before sensitization (week 0) and at 2, 6 and about 24 weeks after DPC sensitization. Under 30 alopecia patients gave blood for TCR sequencing at one to four time points (pre-sensitization, 2, 6 and 24 weeks).

This clonotype was observed a few times. It has no known antigen specificity. The input lacks base qualities; no much larger clone sits a single base away. Paper-wide results and their limitations: DPC sensitization did not change how many TCRs were above 1 in 1000 frequency, and no evidence was found of alterations in global repertoire structure. After repeated subsampling, the strength of the expansion versus patch-test correlation and the threshold at which it became significant changed. Because every patient had alopecia, a presumed autoimmune disease, the patients' immune response might differ from that of healthy individuals. Significantly more large CDR3 similarity clusters were formed by expanded TCRs than by pre-sensitization or healthy control sets, consistent with antigen-driven responses. Patch test score was positively correlated with the number of PT1 expanded TCRs, with significance at thresholds 8, 16 and 32 but not at 4.

V loses 2 bases, J loses 12 bases, and the germline ends lie 14 bases apart. CDR1 and CDR2 were assigned from the germline V gene (reference sequence) as DFQATT and SNEGSKA. The CDR3 numbers 12 residues from cysteine through phenylalanine. Only the CDR3 part of the read is kept: 36 bases, read in frame from the first base. According to the study, the label for this sample's time point signals: pre-sensitization, week 0. What this sample's treatment or condition label stands for: therapeutic diphenylcyclopropenone sensitization with weekly scalp DPC. At every patch-test visit, the blood draw took place before the patch test was put on. To be eligible, patients had to be aged 18 to 70, diagnosed with alopecia and judged suitable for DPC therapy, while pregnant patients were excluded. Total RNA was extracted from unfractionated whole blood collected in Tempus Blood RNA tubes. The method was RACE. TCRdb names NextSeq 500 as the instrument used. Library preparation attached unique molecular identifiers to individual cDNA molecules for quantitative, reproducible TCR counting. Each blood RNA sample was used to sequence both TCR alpha and TCR beta chains. From the authors' description of their analysis: Samples had a median of around 92,000 TCRs, with a range from 23,224 to 690,600. The Decombinator software suite was used to annotate V, J and CDR3 in the TCR reads. For the PS versus PT1 abundance plots, all samples were subsampled to the same number of TCRs (28,000). TCRs were defined as expanded if absent before sensitization and observed at least eight times at the 2-week time point. TCRdb reanalyzed the raw reads on its own, using fastp at Q25 for trimming and MiXCR for clone calling, and kept in-frame beta chains. All rows with the same CDR3 protein become a single entry with the most common DNA and genes. In this record, the V and J calls reflect TCRdb's handling and not the investigators' own analysis. The sample table lists 250,000 or so distinct CDR3 sequences, approximately 8.6% of them with a count of one. Approximately 2.2% of the sample is held by the ten biggest clonotypes.

The source was whole blood, collected in connection with sensitization to the hapten diphenylcyclopropenone (DPC). The sequence is built from TRBV20-1 and TRBJ1-5, with TRBD1 perhaps the D gene, on 5 matching bases. The sequence was obtained from a woman aged 40 to 55 with alopecia areata. Some clones in this sample may be carry-over from other donors' samples. The CDR3 sequence is CSARPRGRHQHF. The DNA sequence reads TGCAGTGCTAGACCACGGGGCAGGCACCAGCATTTT.